The 18 T cell receptor beta chains presented below share a single source sample, sequenced in a study of blood T cell repertoires in COVID-19. The protocol was immunoSEQ multiplex PCR, while the TCRdb copy is restricted to in-frame clones and leaves out a portion. The repertoire holds around 60,000 clones, with 80% to 95% as singletons. Sequences were obtained from peripheral blood. These receptors were obtained from a man aged 45 to 65 with active COVID-19.

This sequence joins TRBV5-1 and TRBJ2-5, with 14 bases identical to TRBD2. J gave up 5 bases and V 0 bases, and 0 bases lay outside the gene matches. This CDR3 is built from 15 residues. Germline CDR1 SGHRS, CDR2 YFSETQ. CDR3 bases: TGCGCCAGCAGCTTGGGACTAGCGGGAGGGGAGACCCAGTACTTC. Translating it yields CASSLGLAGGETQYF.

J is TRBJ2-7 and V is TRBV28, with D perhaps TRBD2 (6 bases). The germline CDR1 and CDR2 sequences are MDHEN and SYDVKM. The V and J ends lost 6 bases and 7 bases respectively, with 25 bases between them. The CDR3 totals 16 residues. Here the CDR3 DNA reads TGTGCCAGCAGACTCCCCCTTGGGATCGCCGGGGGAGAGCAGTACTTC. Protein product: CASRLPLGIAGGEQYF.

This chain connects TRBV2 to TRBJ1-2; 7 nucleotides line up with TRBD1. V trimming: 0 bases; J trimming: 0 bases; junction bases outside the gene matches: 1. The CDR3 spans 15 residues. From germline, CDR1 is SNHLY and CDR2 FYNNEI. The CDR3 sequence is CASSEATGTNYGYTF. In DNA, the CDR3 is TGTGCCAGCAGTGAAGCGACAGGGACTAACTATGGCTACACCTTC.

The chain employs TRBV21-1 and TRBJ2-5; the listed D gene, TRBD2, was not tested against the DNA. TRBV21-1 counts as a pseudogene. CDR3 length equals 16 residues. CDR3 amino acids: CASSKGPSGGIETQYF. DNA of the CDR3: TGTGCCAGCAGCAAAGGGCCTAGCGGGGGGATCGAGACCCAGTACTTC.

This sequence joins TRBV6-6 and TRBJ2-3; 9 bases line up with TRBD1. CDR3 length equals 14 residues. V was clipped by 2 bases and J by 6 bases; unmatched bases: 3. CDR1 MNHNY and CDR2 SVGAGI come from the germline V gene (reference sequence). The CDR3 nucleotides are TGTGCCAGCAGTTACACAGGGGGCTACGATACGCAGTATTTT. This sequence encodes CASSYTGGYDTQYF.

The gene calls are TRBV7-2 and TRBJ2-2; D is undetermined. Germline CDR1 reads SGHTA; CDR2 reads FQGNSA. Trimming took off 2 bases at V and 1 base at J, with 11 bases between the two ends. There are 16 residues in the CDR3. The CDR3 is CASSLRTLGNTGELFF. In DNA, the CDR3 is TGTGCCAGCAGCTTAAGAACCCTCGGGAACACCGGGGAGCTGTTTTTT.

The chain joins TRBV7-9 to TRBJ1-6, with D possibly TRBD1 on 5 matching bases. The CDR3 length is 14 residues. Trimming took 7 bases from V and 6 from J, leaving 13 bases between them. Germline values: CDR1 SEHNR, CDR2 FQNEAQ (reference sequence). The CDR3 protein is CASIPSGINSPLHF. Here the CDR3 DNA reads TGTGCCAGCATCCCCTCAGGGATTAATTCACCCCTCCACTTT.

The chain links TRBV6-5 to TRBJ2-1, with 7 bases fitting TRBD2. The junction had 7 bases not matched to a gene; V was cut back by 4 bases and J by 10 bases. This CDR3 is 13 amino acids long. Germline V gene data show CDR1 as MNHEY and CDR2 as SVGAGI. In nucleotides, the CDR3 is TGTGCCAGCAGTTCTTCCGGGGAGGGGGAGCAGTTCTTC. This encodes CASSSSGEGEQFF.

This chain joins TRBV11-3 and TRBJ2-5; 16 bases fit TRBD2. J gave up 7 bases and V 5 bases, and 7 bases lay outside the gene matches. The V gene's germline CDR1 is SGHNT and CDR2 YENEEA. CDR3 length: 16 residues. CDR3 sequence reads: CASSRGTSGGGLTQYF. The CDR3 bases are TGTGCCAGCAGCCGAGGGACTAGCGGGGGGGGGTTGACCCAGTACTTC.

This clone is a singleton in its sample. This rearrangement joins TRBV7-8 to TRBJ1-1; TRBD1 agrees at 7 bases. Trimming took 5 bases from V and 3 from J; bases not matched to a gene: 12. Per the germline V gene, CDR1 is SGHVS and CDR2 is FQNEAQ. The CDR3 consists of 16 residues. CDR3 DNA sequence: TGTGCCAGCAGCGCCCTTACGAGGGGGCGGGACACTGAAGCTTTCTTT. Translating it yields CASSALTRGRDTEAFF.

This chain joins TRBV11-2 and TRBJ2-3, with D perhaps matching TRBD1 (6 bases). Between the trimmed V and J ends, which lost 4 bases and 4 bases, there was a span of 12 bases. The V gene's germline CDR1 is SGHAT and CDR2 FQNNGV. The CDR3 runs to 14 residues. The CDR3 nucleotides are TGTGCCAGCAGCTCCAGGACAGTTCCAGATACGCAGTATTTT. It translates to CASSSRTVPDTQYF. Full variable domain (remainder filled in from reference TRBV11-2 and TRBJ2-3): EAGVAQSPRYKIIEKRQSVAFWCNPISGHATLYWYQQILGQGPKLLIQFQNNGVVDDSQLPKDRFSAERLKGVDSTLKIQPAKLEDSAVYLCASSSRTVPDTQYFGPGTRLTVL.

This clone has only one observation. The V call is TRBV18, the J call TRBJ1-2, with D perhaps TRBD1 (5 bases). V shed 1 base and J shed 4 bases, with 16 bases lying between them. Per the germline V gene, CDR1 is KGHSH and CDR2 is LQKENI. The CDR3 has 16 residues. The CDR3 sequence is CASSPRSFQGPYGYTF. As DNA, the CDR3 is TGTGCCAGCTCACCACGCTCGTTCCAGGGCCCCTATGGCTACACCTTC.

The chain combines TRBV4-3 with TRBJ1-5, with TRBD1 as a possible D gene (5 bases). CDR1 LGHNA and CDR2 YSLEER come from the germline V gene. This CDR3 has 15 residues. The germline V and J ends were trimmed by 0 bases and 4 bases, with 10 bases remaining between them. The CDR3 loop is CASSQEAGTNQPQHF. The CDR3 DNA reads as TGCGCCAGCAGCCAAGAGGCAGGGACTAATCAGCCCCAGCATTTT.

The CDR3: CASSSGGYQPQHF. Here the CDR3 DNA reads TGTGCCAGCAGCTCAGGGGGCTATCAGCCCCAGCATTTT. The V call is TRBV25-1, the J call TRBJ1-5; 8 nucleotides align to TRBD1. The J segment lost 5 bases and the V segment lost 6 bases, leaving 3 bases of the junction unmatched. Per germline, CDR1 MGHDK and CDR2 SYGVNS. The CDR3 is made up of 13 amino acids.

In this sample, this clone turned up once. This rearrangement joins TRBV3-1 (or the pseudogene TRBV3-2) to TRBJ2-3, with 7 bases fitting TRBD2. The CDR3 runs to 15 residues. Germline CDR1 is LGHDT and CDR2 is YNNKEL (reference sequence). V trimming: 7 bases; J trimming: 0 bases; junction bases outside the gene matches: 7. CDR3: CASMGGPASTDTQYF. In DNA, the CDR3 is TGTGCCAGCATGGGAGGGCCTGCAAGCACAGATACGCAGTATTTT.

CDR3 protein: CASSPGQGDTDTQYF. CDR3 coding DNA: TGTGCCAGCAGCCCCGGACAGGGAGACACAGATACGCAGTATTTT. This chain uses TRBV3-1 (or the pseudogene TRBV3-2) with TRBJ2-3; TRBD1 matches 8 bases. The CDR3 is made up of 15 amino acids. Germline-derived CDR1 and CDR2 are LGHDT and YNNKEL (reference sequence). J was trimmed by 2 bases and V by 4 bases; bases with no gene match: 5.

The chain joins TRBV7-2 to TRBJ2-3; 9 bases align to TRBD1. CDR3 length: 15 residues. J gave up 3 bases and V 2 bases, and 3 bases lay outside the gene matches. In germline, CDR1 is SGHTA, CDR2 FQGNSA. The CDR3: CASSLRGQGTDTQYF. The CDR3 nucleotides read TGTGCCAGCAGCTTACGCGGACAGGGGACAGATACGCAGTATTTT.

The chain links TRBV19 to TRBJ1-5, with 7 bases that match TRBD1. The CDR3 spans 16 residues. J lost 5 bases, V lost 3 bases, and 10 bases had no gene match. Germline CDR1 is LNHDA and CDR2 is SQIVND (reference sequence). This CDR3 reads CASSMEGQNSYQPQHF. The CDR3 bases are TGTGCCAGTAGTATGGAGGGACAGAACAGTTATCAGCCCCAGCATTTT.